A selection of T cell receptor beta chains follows, all from one sample in a study of OX40 agonist ivuxolimab in advanced cancers. Some clones are missing from TCRdb's copy, which holds only in-frame ones; the method was immunoSEQ multiplex PCR. The sample records roughly 70,000 clones, around 80% being singletons. The source material was CD4+ or CD8+ T cells sorted from blood, sampled in a trial of the OX40 agonist ivuxolimab. These receptors all stem from an adult with an advanced solid tumor such as melanoma, head and neck, liver or kidney cancer. The CDR3 runs from the conserved cysteine through the conserved F or W. A D gene is named only where the DNA matches it firmly. Clone size is shown for a subset of rows, as once, few, many or a class of expanded clone.

clone_size: few; v_call: TRBV11-2; j_call: TRBJ2-2; cdr3_length: 13; d_call: -; cdr3_nt: TGTGCCAGCAGCCTCGATAGACAGGAGGAGCTGTTTTTT; cdr3_aa: CASSLDRQEELFF
clone_size: -; v_call: TRBV7-8; j_call: TRBJ1-3; cdr3_length: 12; d_call: -; cdr3_nt: TGTGCCAGCAGCTTCGTCGGAAACACCATATATTTT; cdr3_aa: CASSFVGNTIYF
clone_size: few; v_call: TRBV6-1; j_call: TRBJ2-1; cdr3_length: 12; d_call: -; cdr3_nt: TGTGCCAGCGATAGGGTGAGTGGTGAGCAGTTCTTC; cdr3_aa: CASDRVSGEQFF
clone_size: -; v_call: TRBV5-1; j_call: TRBJ2-7; cdr3_length: 15; d_call: TRBD1; cdr3_nt: TGCGCCAGCAGCCCGGGTGGGACAGGGTACTACGAGCAGTACTTC; cdr3_aa: CASSPGGTGYYEQYF
clone_size: -; v_call: TRBV2; j_call: TRBJ2-7; cdr3_length: 19; d_call: TRBD2; cdr3_nt: TGTGCCAGCAGTGAATGGGGTTGGGCTTTAGCGGGAGGTACCTACGAGCAGTACTTC; cdr3_aa: CASSEWGWALAGGTYEQYF
clone_size: -; v_call: TRBV6-5; j_call: TRBJ2-1; cdr3_length: 12; d_call: TRBD2; cdr3_nt: TGTGCCAGCAGTTTCCGGGGGGGTGAGCAGTTCTTC; cdr3_aa: CASSFRGGEQFF
clone_size: few; v_call: TRBV7-9; j_call: TRBJ2-2; cdr3_length: 15; d_call: -; cdr3_nt: TGTGCCAGCAGCTTAGTGAAATCTCTGGGCGGGGAGCTGTTTTTT; cdr3_aa: CASSLVKSLGGELFF
clone_size: -; v_call: TRBV7-9; j_call: TRBJ2-7; cdr3_length: 16; d_call: TRBD2; cdr3_nt: TGTGCCAGCAGCTTCTCGACTAGCGGGAGCTCCTACGAGCAGTACTTC; cdr3_aa: CASSFSTSGSSYEQYF
clone_size: -; v_call: TRBV6-1; j_call: TRBJ2-7; cdr3_length: 13; d_call: -; cdr3_nt: TGTGCCAGCAGAAGGGGAGCCAACTACGAGCAGTACTTC; cdr3_aa: CASRRGANYEQYF
clone_size: -; v_call: TRBV18; j_call: TRBJ2-7; cdr3_length: 13; d_call: TRBD1; cdr3_nt: TGTGCCAGCTCACCCCAGGGGGCGGGAGAGCAGTACTTC; cdr3_aa: CASSPQGAGEQYF
clone_size: few; v_call: TRBV5-1; j_call: TRBJ2-3; cdr3_length: 13; d_call: -; cdr3_nt: TGCGCCAGCAGCTTGTTTGGCACAGATACGCAGTATTTT; cdr3_aa: CASSLFGTDTQYF
clone_size: -; v_call: TRBV7-9; j_call: TRBJ2-1; cdr3_length: 16; d_call: TRBD2; cdr3_nt: TGTGCCAGCAGCCTCGGGGTGGGAGGGTACTACAATGAGCAGTTCTTC; cdr3_aa: CASSLGVGGYYNEQFF
clone_size: -; v_call: TRBV5-1; j_call: TRBJ2-1; cdr3_length: 15; d_call: TRBD1; cdr3_nt: TGCGCCAGCAGCGTACAGGGGAGCTCCTACAATGAGCAGTTCTTC; cdr3_aa: CASSVQGSSYNEQFF
clone_size: -; v_call: TRBV11-1; j_call: TRBJ1-3; cdr3_length: 15; d_call: -; cdr3_nt: TGTGCCAGCAGTTCCGGGACGTCCTCTGGAAACACCATATATTTT; cdr3_aa: CASSSGTSSGNTIYF